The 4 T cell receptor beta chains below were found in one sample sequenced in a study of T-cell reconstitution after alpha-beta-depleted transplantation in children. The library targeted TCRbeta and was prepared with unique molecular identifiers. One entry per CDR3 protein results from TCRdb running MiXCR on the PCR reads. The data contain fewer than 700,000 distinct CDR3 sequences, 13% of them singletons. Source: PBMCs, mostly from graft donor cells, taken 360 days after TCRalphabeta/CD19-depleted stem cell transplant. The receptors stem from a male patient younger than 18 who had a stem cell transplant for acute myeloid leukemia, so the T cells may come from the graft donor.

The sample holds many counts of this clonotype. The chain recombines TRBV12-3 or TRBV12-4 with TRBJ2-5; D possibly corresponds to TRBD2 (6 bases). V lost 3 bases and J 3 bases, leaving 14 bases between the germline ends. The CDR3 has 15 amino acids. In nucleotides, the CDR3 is TGTGCCAGCAGTTTCCCTAATGGAGGGAAAGAGACCCAGTACTTC. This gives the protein CASSFPNGGKETQYF.

The CDR3 bases are TGCGCCAGCAGCCAAGTTGGTCCTGGACAGGCACTCTACGAGCAGTACTTC. As protein: CASSQVGPGQALYEQYF. This sequence joins TRBV4-3 and TRBJ2-7, with 7 bases aligning to TRBD1. Germline loops: CDR1 LGHNA, CDR2 YSLEER. CDR3 length: 17 residues. Trimming took 1 base from V and 3 from J; bases not matched to a gene: 12.

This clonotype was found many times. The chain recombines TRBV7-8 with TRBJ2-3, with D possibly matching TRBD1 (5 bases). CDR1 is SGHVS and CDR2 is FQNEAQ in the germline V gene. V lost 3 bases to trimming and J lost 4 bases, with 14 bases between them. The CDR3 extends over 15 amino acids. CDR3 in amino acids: CASSLGFRDPDTQYF. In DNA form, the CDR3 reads TGTGCCAGCAGCTTGGGGTTCAGGGATCCAGATACGCAGTATTTT.

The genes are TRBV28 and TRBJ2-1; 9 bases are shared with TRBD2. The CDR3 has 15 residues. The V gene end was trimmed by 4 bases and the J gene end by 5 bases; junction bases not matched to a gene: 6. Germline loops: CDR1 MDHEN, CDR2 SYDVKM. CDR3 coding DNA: TGTGCCAGCAGTTACCCAGCGGGAGGACACAATGAGCAGTTCTTC. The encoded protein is CASSYPAGGHNEQFF.